This TCR beta chain appears in the sequencing data of a study of naive and memory T cell subsets. Overall study findings and caveats: Naive repertoires, especially CD8, held a few larger clonotypes, possibly memory cells re-expressing CD45RA. In CD4 and CD8 cells, diversity dropped from naive through EMRA.

A word on this clonotype: Its antigen is not identified.

Alpha and beta libraries were amplified separately from the second PCR onward. Both TRBC1 and TRBC2 were covered by a beta constant-region primer of two equimolar oligonucleotides. Nested alpha and beta constant-region primers with the SP2 primer drove four PCR rounds on ligated cDNA. TCRdb fed the UMI-ligation and nested PCR reads into MiXCR, producing one record per CDR3 protein. The sample carries roughly 99,000 distinct CDR3 sequences, approximately 10% recorded once. The CDR3 covers 11 residues. Germline loops: CDR1 SQVTM, CDR2 ANQGSEA. V was shortened by 4 bases and J by 4 bases, with 7 bases between the two germline ends.

The TCR was taken from a human donor in good health. What was sequenced was naive CD4+ T cells from blood. V usage is TRBV29-1 and J usage is TRBJ1-1; D is unresolved. CDR3: CSVVRGTEAFF. The CDR3 DNA reads TGCAGCGTTGTCCGGGGCACTGAAGCTTTCTTT.